Listed below are T cell receptor beta chains from one sample, sequenced in a study of blood T cell repertoires in COVID-19. Some clones are missing from TCRdb's copy, which holds only in-frame ones; the method was immunoSEQ multiplex PCR. The sample lists about 300,000 clones, under 90% occurring once. Material: peripheral blood. All receptors come from a woman between 45 and 65 years old who had recovered from COVID-19. Each CDR3 is given with its conserved first and last residue. D genes are given only for firm matches. Clone size appears in some rows only: once, few, many, or a class for an expanded clone.

TRBJ2-7,-,TRBV7-2,-,15,TGTGCCAGCAGCTTAGCGGGTGACTTCTCCTACGAGCAGTACTTC,CASSLAGDFSYEQYF
TRBJ2-4,TRBD1,TRBV19,-,15,TGTGCCAGTAGTATGGGACAGATAGCCAAAAACATTCAGTACTTC,CASSMGQIAKNIQYF
TRBJ2-1,TRBD2,TRBV7-2,-,17,TGTGCCAGCAGCTCGGGGGGGGGAGCGAGCTCCTACAATGAGCAGTTCTTC,CASSSGGGASSYNEQFF
TRBJ1-5,-,TRBV18,-,14,TGTGCCAGCTCACCAGCGCCAAACGATCAGCCCCAGCATTTT,CASSPAPNDQPQHF
TRBJ2-1,-,TRBV27,-,14,TGTGCCAGCGCCAGAGGGGCGGGGTACAATGAGCAGTTCTTC,CASARGAGYNEQFF
TRBJ1-3,-,TRBV6-5,-,14,TGTGCCAGCAGGGAGGAGAGCTCTGGAAACACCATATATTTT,CASREESSGNTIYF
TRBJ1-2,TRBD1,TRBV5-1,-,18,TGCGCCAGCAGCTCAGTGGGGACAGGGACTACCAGGAGCTATGGCTACACCTTC,CASSSVGTGTTRSYGYTF
TRBJ2-1,TRBD1,TRBV19,-,14,TGTGCCAGTAGGGATCCGGGACAGTCCAATGAGCAGTTCTTC,CASRDPGQSNEQFF
TRBJ1-2,-,TRBV4-3,once,14,TGCGCCAGCAGCCAAGATATAACAGACTATGGCTACACCTTC,CASSQDITDYGYTF
TRBJ2-2,-,TRBV19,-,15,TGTGCCAGCCATAGGGGGGGGACGAACACCGGGGAGCTGTTTTTT,CASHRGGTNTGELFF
TRBJ1-3,-,TRBV15,once,18,TGTGCCACCAGCAGAGATCCGGGTTTGGACAGCTCTGGAAACACCATATATTTT,CATSRDPGLDSSGNTIYF
TRBJ2-3,-,TRBV11-1,-,16,TGTGCCAGCAGCGCGGGACAGTGGAAAAGCACAGATACGCAGTATTTT,CASSAGQWKSTDTQYF
TRBJ2-4,-,TRBV19,-,15,TGTGCCAGTAGTACCCAGGGGCTAGCCAAAAACATTCAGTACTTC,CASSTQGLAKNIQYF
TRBJ1-2,TRBD1,TRBV24-1,few,15,TGTGCCACCAGTTCCCCCGGGACAGGGGACTATGGCTACACCTTC,CATSSPGTGDYGYTF
TRBJ1-5,-,TRBV28,-,14,TGTGCCAGCAGTTTTGGTCAAAGGAGACAGCCCCAGCATTTT,CASSFGQRRQPQHF
TRBJ1-1,TRBD1,TRBV4-3,-,17,TGCGCCAGCAGCCAACATACAACCGGGACAGGGGACACTGAAGCTTTCTTT,CASSQHTTGTGDTEAFF
TRBJ2-7,TRBD2,TRBV4-2,-,16,TGTGCCAGCAGCCTCCCGACTAGCGGGGGCACCAACGAGCAGTACTTC,CASSLPTSGGTNEQYF
TRBJ2-1,TRBD2,TRBV9,-,14,TGTGCCAGCGCACTAGCGGGGATCTACAATGAGCAGTTCTTC,CASALAGIYNEQFF
TRBJ1-4,-,TRBV4-3,-,14,TGCGCCAGCAGCCAAGACCAGGGGAATGAAAAACTGTTTTTT,CASSQDQGNEKLFF
TRBJ2-2,-,TRBV7-9,-,14,TGTGCCAGCAGCTTATTTGACAGCCCCGGGGAGCTGTTTTTT,CASSLFDSPGELFF
TRBJ2-1,TRBD2,TRBV4-3,-,20,TGCGCCAGCAGCCAAGGGGTCTTTCTAGCGGGAGGCAGCTCCTACAATGAGCAGTTCTTC,CASSQGVFLAGGSSYNEQFF
TRBJ1-2,TRBD1,TRBV28,-,15,TGTGCCAGCAGGGACAGGGGGCTGACTAACTATGGCTACACCTTC,CASRDRGLTNYGYTF
TRBJ2-3,TRBD1,TRBV7-2,-,14,TGTGCCAGCCGGGGGACAGGGGGCGTAGATACGCAGTATTTT,CASRGTGGVDTQYF
TRBJ2-1,-,TRBV4-1,-,15,TGCGCCAGCAGCCAAGTACAGGGAAGCAACAATGAGCAGTTCTTC,CASSQVQGSNNEQFF
TRBJ1-2,-,TRBV3-1/TRBV3-2,-,12,TGTGCCAGCAGCCAAGTGCAACAGCTCTACACCTTC,CASSQVQQLYTF
TRBJ1-1,TRBD1,TRBV6-5,-,16,TGTGCCAGCAGTTACACCGGACAGGTGGCGGGCACTGAAGCTTTCTTT,CASSYTGQVAGTEAFF
TRBJ1-1,TRBD1,TRBV4-3,few,13,TGCGCCAGCAGTAGACAGGGGGCAACTGAAGCTTTCTTT,CASSRQGATEAFF
TRBJ1-5,TRBD1,TRBV6-5,-,15,TGTGCCAGCAGGGTAGGGGGCGCGGACAATCAGCCCCAGCATTTT,CASRVGGADNQPQHF
TRBJ2-2,TRBD2,TRBV5-1,few,16,TGCGCCAGCAGCTTCCGGGCCCAGCGGGGCACCGGGGAGCTGTTTTTT,CASSFRAQRGTGELFF
TRBJ1-1,TRBD1,TRBV5-1,-,16,TGCGCCAGCAGTTCCGGGACAGGGGGTGGGAACACTGAAGCTTTCTTT,CASSSGTGGGNTEAFF
TRBJ2-7,TRBD2,TRBV28,-,12,TGTGCCAGCAGTTTGCGGGGGTACGAGCAGTACTTC,CASSLRGYEQYF
TRBJ2-7,TRBD1,TRBV10-3,-,15,TGTGCCATCAGTGAATCGACAGGGAGCTCCTACGAGCAGTACTTC,CAISESTGSSYEQYF
TRBJ2-1,TRBD2,TRBV14,few,15,TGTGCCAGCAGGCCCCTAGCGGGAGGTGGGACTGAGCAGTTCTTC,CASRPLAGGGTEQFF
TRBJ2-1,TRBD2,TRBV9,few,15,TGTGCCAGCAGCGCCGTAGCGGGAGGCTACAATGAGCAGTTCTTC,CASSAVAGGYNEQFF
TRBJ2-7,TRBD1,TRBV7-2,-,14,TGTGCCAGCAGCTCCGGGACAGGGGGCGTGGGGCAGTACTTC,CASSSGTGGVGQYF
TRBJ2-1,TRBD2,TRBV7-2,-,15,TGTGCCAGCAGCCTAGATGGACTAGCGAACAATGAGCAGTTCTTC,CASSLDGLANNEQFF
TRBJ2-7,-,TRBV29-1,-,15,TGCAGCGTTGAGCTCTCCGGGACTCCCTACTACGAGCAGTACTTC,CSVELSGTPYYEQYF
TRBJ1-2,TRBD1,TRBV6-2/TRBV6-3,-,14,TGTGCCAGCAGTTACTCGGGACAGGGCTATGGCTACACCTTC,CASSYSGQGYGYTF
TRBJ2-1,-,TRBV4-3,few,17,TGCGCCAGCAGCCAAGAATCTAAGCGGAGCGGGCACAATGAGCAGTTCTTC,CASSQESKRSGHNEQFF
TRBJ2-7,TRBD1,TRBV15,-,15,TGTGCCACCAGCAGAGGGGGGACAGGGGCCTACGAGCAGTACTTC,CATSRGGTGAYEQYF
TRBJ1-1,-,TRBV19,-,11,TGTGCCAGTAGTATCTACACTGAAGCTTTCTTT,CASSIYTEAFF
TRBJ2-5,TRBD2,TRBV5-4,-,15,TGTGCCAGCAGCTTGGGGTCAAGCGGGGGTGAGACCCAGTACTTC,CASSLGSSGGETQYF
TRBJ2-1,-,TRBV6-2/TRBV6-3,-,14,TGTGCCAGCAGCCCCCACTATCGGGAACGAGAGCAGTTCTTC,CASSPHYREREQFF
TRBJ2-1,TRBD2,TRBV28,-,15,TGTGCCAGCGAAACAGGGACTAGCGGGAACAATGAGCAGTTCTTC,CASETGTSGNNEQFF
TRBJ2-1,TRBD2,TRBV4-3,-,19,TGCGCCAGCAGCCAAGGCGGGGGGTACGCCCGGAGCTCCTACAATGAGCAGTTCTTC,CASSQGGGYARSSYNEQFF
TRBJ2-3,-,TRBV4-2,-,16,TGTGCCAGCAGCCGATCCGACAGCACTAGCACAGATACGCAGTATTTT,CASSRSDSTSTDTQYF
TRBJ2-3,TRBD2,TRBV6-2/TRBV6-3,-,17,TGTGCCAGCAATTATCGTCCGGGACTAGCGGGCACAGATACGCAGTATTTT,CASNYRPGLAGTDTQYF